The TCR beta chain described here comes from a study of T-cell memory formation after mild COVID-19. The overall study: For the most part, TCR clusters were specific to one donor.

This clonotype was seen at least ten times. Its antigen is currently unknown. TCRdb re-derived calls from the 5' RACE reads in MiXCR, one entry per CDR3 protein. This sample carries about 180,000 distinct CDR3 sequences, about a sixth of them seen once, and the ten largest clones take about 2%. CDR3 size: 15 residues. V gave up 7 bases and J gave up 6 bases; unmatched junction bases: 9. The germline gives CDR1 MNHNY, CDR2 SVGAGI (reference sequence). Study-wide results and limits: Later expanders leaned CD4+, whereas clones that contracted between day 15 and 85 were balanced CD4/CD8.

This TCR was sampled from an adult woman who had mild COVID-19 (a few samples of this study predate the infection). Cell type and time point are not known. Sequencing used PBMCs or a T cell subset sorted from them (not recorded which). The gene calls are TRBV6-6 and TRBJ2-5, with 12 bases fitting TRBD1. CDR3 DNA: TGTGCCAGCAACCTCCGGGACAGGGGGCGACAGACCCAGTACTTC. It yields the protein CASNLRDRGRQTQYF.